This T cell receptor beta chain was sequenced during a study of blood T cell repertoires in COVID-19. Study-wide background: Spain, Italy and the United States supplied samples that represented acute and convalescent COVID-19. T cells, B-cell-depleted T cells, or PBMCs provided the cDNA or gDNA that served as material.

The CDR3 is made up of 14 amino acids. J gave up 0 bases and V 5 bases, and 4 bases lay outside the gene matches. Germline V lookup: CDR1 SGHRS, CDR2 YFSETQ. In the authors' methods: Reference gene primer amplification gave estimated nucleated cell counts. The method was immunoSEQ multiplex PCR; TCRdb's version includes in-frame clones alone and lacks a portion of them. The DNA was the basis for D and trimming; V, J and clone size are from that table. Of 90,000 to 150,000 clones listed, roughly 80% are singletons. The sequencing sample was made of peripheral blood. The receptor comes from a man aged 45-65 years with acute or convalescent COVID-19. The chain combines TRBV5-1 with TRBJ2-7; TRBD1 agrees at 8 bases. The DNA for the CDR3 is TGCGCCAGCAGGCGGACAGGGAGCTCCTACGAGCAGTACTTC. As protein: CASRRTGSSYEQYF.